One sample yielded the 29 T cell receptor beta chains listed below, sequenced in a study of shared clonotypes between healthy human individuals. Profiled with immunoSEQ multiplex PCR; TCRdb holds only in-frame clones, not every one. Of around 510,000 clones listed, around 80% are singletons. The sequencing sample was made of PBMCs. The receptor source for this set is a woman in her thirties or forties in good health. Some clones in this sample may be carry-over from other donors' samples.

This clone turned up a few times. The rearrangement links TRBV19 to TRBJ2-7; D may be TRBD1 (6 bases). Deletions cut 6 bases from V and 6 bases from J, with 24 bases between. Looked up from germline, CDR1 is LNHDA and CDR2 is SQIVND (reference sequence). This CDR3 has 16 amino acids. The CDR3, as DNA: TGTGCCAGTAGCATGGAGCAGACAGGTCCTGCCTCCGAGCAGTACTTC. Amino acid sequence: CASSMEQTGPASEQYF.

The J gene is TRBJ1-3, the V gene TRBV4-1; no firm D call. This CDR3 has 15 residues. CDR1 is MGHRA and CDR2 is YSYEKL in the germline V gene. Between the trimmed V and J ends, which lost 1 base and 0 bases, there was a span of 7 bases. CDR3 sequence reads: CASSQAESSGNTIYF. CDR3 coding DNA: TGCGCCAGCAGCCAAGCAGAAAGCTCTGGAAACACCATATATTTT.

The rearrangement links TRBV28 to TRBJ2-2, with 7 bases aligning to TRBD2. From germline, CDR1 is MDHEN and CDR2 SYDVKM. V was pared by 5 bases and J by 4 bases, with 13 bases of the junction left unmatched. The CDR3 has 17 amino acids. The CDR3 DNA reads as TGTGCCAGCAGTCAACCGGACGGGGGGTATGGCACCGGGGAGCTGTTTTTT. Protein product: CASSQPDGGYGTGELFF.

The V gene is TRBV5-1, the J gene TRBJ2-2; the match to TRBD1 covers 9 bases. With V trimmed by 0 bases and J by 4 bases, 4 bases remained unmatched. This CDR3 comprises 16 residues. Germline CDR1 reads SGHRS; CDR2 reads YFSETQ. Here the CDR3 DNA reads TGCGCCAGCAGCTTGGCCCTGACAGGGGGCACCGGGGAGCTGTTTTTT. It is translated as CASSLALTGGTGELFF.

This clone was counted a single time. This chain links TRBV2 with TRBJ2-3; 12 nucleotides line up with TRBD2. The V and J ends lost 6 bases and 2 bases, in that order; junction bases with no gene match: 6. CDR1 and CDR2 (germline): SNHLY, FYNNEI. There are 16 residues in the CDR3. CDR3 in amino acids: CASSPRTSGVTDTQYF. CDR3 nucleotide sequence: TGTGCCAGCAGCCCAAGGACTAGCGGGGTCACAGATACGCAGTATTTT.

This clone appeared many times. This sequence joins TRBV28 and TRBJ1-5; D perhaps matches TRBD1 (5 bases). Germline lookup yields CDR1 MDHEN and CDR2 SYDVKM. Trimming stripped 5 bases from V and 0 bases from J, with 11 bases between. The CDR3 spans 15 residues. CDR3 bases: TGTGCCAGCAGTCTTCCAGGGTTTAGCAATCAGCCCCAGCATTTT. It is translated as CASSLPGFSNQPQHF.

This clone was detected only once. CDR3 DNA sequence: TGTGCCAGCAGTTACGACTTCGGGAGAGTTCCCGAGCAGTACTTC. This encodes CASSYDFGRVPEQYF. V usage is TRBV6-6 and J usage is TRBJ2-7; TRBD2 is a possible D gene (6 bases). V was pared by 2 bases and J by 6 bases, with 17 bases between. The CDR3 is 15 amino acids. Germline V gene data show CDR1 as MNHNY and CDR2 as SVGAGI (reference sequence).

Here the CDR3 reads CASSEMRSYGYTF. The CDR3 DNA is TGTGCCAGCAGTGAAATGAGATCCTATGGCTACACCTTC. V gene TRBV6-1 combines with J gene TRBJ1-2; no definite D call. V gave up 2 bases and J gave up 4 bases, with 8 bases separating them. The CDR3 runs to 13 residues. Per germline, CDR1 MNHNS and CDR2 SASEGT.

The rearrangement joins TRBV4-2 to TRBJ2-1; 16 positions match TRBD2. This CDR3 is built from 17 residues. Germline V gene lookup returns CDR1 LGHNA and CDR2 YNFKEQ. The ends lost 4 bases at V and 8 bases at J; junction bases unmatched: 8. CDR3 sequence: CASSPLGLAGGGDEQFF. In nucleotides, the CDR3 is TGTGCCAGCAGCCCTCTGGGACTAGCGGGGGGGGGCGATGAGCAGTTCTTC.

The chain recombines TRBV5-1 with TRBJ2-3, with unresolved D. The germline V gene encodes CDR1 SGHRS and CDR2 YFSETQ. CDR3 length: 14 amino acids. Trimming left V 4 bases short and J 2 bases short, with 11 bases between. The chain's CDR3 is CASSPLRPTDTQYF. The CDR3 bases are TGCGCCAGCAGCCCTCTTCGACCCACAGATACGCAGTATTTT.

V and J are TRBV18 and TRBJ2-2; 13 bases line up with TRBD2. Germline V gene data show CDR1 as KGHSH and CDR2 as LQKENI. This CDR3 spans 24 amino acids. The V gene end was trimmed by 3 bases and the J gene end by 7 bases; junction bases not matched to a gene: 29. CDR3 sequence reads: CASSPQPGQNDQWTSGSVVGELFF. The CDR3 DNA reads as TGTGCCAGCTCACCCCAGCCGGGACAGAATGACCAGTGGACTAGCGGGAGCGTGGTCGGGGAGCTGTTTTTT. Filled out from reference TRBV18 and TRBJ2-2, the complete variable domain reads NAGVMQNPRHLVRRRGQEARLRCSPMKGHSHVYWYRQLPEEGLKFMVYLQKENIIDESGMPKERFSAEFPKEGPSILRIQQVVRGDSAAYFCASSPQPGQNDQWTSGSVVGELFFGEGSRLTVL.

The genes are TRBV7-9 and TRBJ2-7; 7 bases align to TRBD2. Germline CDR1 reads SEHNR; CDR2 reads FQNEAQ (reference sequence). V lost 2 bases to trimming and J lost 5 bases; unmatched junction nucleotides: 3. The CDR3 has 13 amino acids. DNA for the CDR3: TGTGCCAGCAGCTTATCCAGCGGGGACGAGCAGTACTTC. Protein: CASSLSSGDEQYF.

V and J are TRBV7-9 and TRBJ2-1; no reliable D call. Germline values: CDR1 SEHNR, CDR2 FQNEAQ (reference sequence). There are 12 residues in the CDR3. V lost 3 bases and J lost 9, with 9 bases in between. The CDR3 DNA is TGTGCCAGCAGCTTTAATGGGCTTGAGCAGTTCTTC. The encoded protein is CASSFNGLEQFF.

The chain carries TRBV5-4 and TRBJ1-2, with D possibly being TRBD1 (6 bases). Germline CDR1 SGHNT, CDR2 YYREEE (reference sequence). Trimming removed 4 bases from V and 8 bases from J, with 12 bases in between. This CDR3 spans 12 amino acids. Here the CDR3 DNA reads TGTGCCAGCAGCCAAGACGACAGGGGCTACACCTTC. Translated: CASSQDDRGYTF.

V gene TRBV6-6 combines with J gene TRBJ2-3; possibly TRBD1 for D (5 bases). Germline V gene sequence: CDR1 MNHNY, CDR2 SVGAGI (reference sequence). There are 16 residues in the CDR3. The ends were cut back, 5 bases at V and 3 bases at J, with 18 bases in the middle. The CDR3 nucleotides read TGTGCCAGCAGTAGATCCTTATCAGGGCTTACAGATACGCAGTATTTT. Its protein is CASSRSLSGLTDTQYF.

The CDR3 DNA reads as TGTGCCAGCAGCTTAGAGCAGAACACTGAAGCTTTCTTT. As protein: CASSLEQNTEAFF. The V and J genes are TRBV7-6 and TRBJ1-1; D gene uncertain. Between the trimmed V and J ends, which lost 1 base and 1 base, there was a span of 4 bases. The CDR3 covers 13 residues. Germline lookup yields CDR1 SGHVS and CDR2 FNYEAQ.

The chain links TRBV18 to TRBJ2-1, with a tentative D call TRBD2 (6 bases). Trimming removed 1 base from V and 8 bases from J, with 12 bases in between. The CDR3 consists of 14 residues. Per germline, CDR1 KGHSH and CDR2 LQKENI. The CDR3 bases are TGTGCCAGCTCACCACAGGCACTAGCTGATGAGCAGTTCTTC. Translated, it gives CASSPQALADEQFF.

The genes are TRBV5-1 and TRBJ1-1; D remains unclear. V lost 4 bases, J lost 1 base, and 8 bases lay in between. Looked up from germline, CDR1 is SGHRS and CDR2 is YFSETQ. The length of the CDR3 is 13 residues. Here the CDR3 reads CASSVGKNTEAFF. For the CDR3, the DNA is TGCGCCAGCAGCGTCGGGAAGAACACTGAAGCTTTCTTT.

This clone has just a few counts. The chain combines TRBV2 with TRBJ1-5; D not resolved. Germline CDR1 and CDR2: SNHLY and FYNNEI. This CDR3 comprises 13 residues. Trimming cost V 10 bases and J 1 base, with 11 bases left between them. The CDR3 nucleotides read TGTGCCACCAATATCGAAAGCAATCAGCCCCAGCATTTT. It codes for CATNIESNQPQHF.

To note about this clone: A much larger clone differs from this one at a single base, so this may be a read error. Other DNA sequences in this sample translate to the same CDR3. This chain connects TRBV5-1 to TRBJ1-2; D uncertain. The V end lost 2 bases, the J end lost 4 bases, and 12 bases lay between the germline ends. This CDR3 has 14 residues. Germline V lookup: CDR1 SGHRS, CDR2 YFSETQ. In DNA, the CDR3 is TGCGCCAGCAGCTTAATACCCTCGGCCTATGGCTACACCTTC. Its translation is CASSLIPSAYGYTF.

The sample holds a few counts of this clone. This sequence joins TRBV15 and TRBJ1-1; TRBD1 is a possible D gene (6 bases). Deletions cut 4 bases from V and 8 bases from J, with 20 bases between. The CDR3 has 15 amino acids. Germline V gives CDR1 LNHNV, CDR2 YYDKDF (reference sequence). In DNA, the CDR3 is TGTGCCACCAGCACAGCCTGGGGGCGGAGTAGGGAAGCTTTCTTT. Amino acid sequence: CATSTAWGRSREAFF.

The chain uses TRBV5-4 and TRBJ1-1; D is perhaps TRBD1 (6 bases). The germline CDR1 and CDR2 sequences are SGHNT and YYREEE (reference sequence). V lost 2 bases to trimming and J lost 5 bases, with 16 bases between them. This CDR3 comprises 15 residues. The CDR3 is CASSLRKQGRTEAFF. In DNA, the CDR3 is TGTGCCAGCAGCTTACGGAAACAGGGCCGAACTGAAGCTTTCTTT.

Concerning this clone itself: The sample carries other DNA sequences with the same CDR3. DNA for the CDR3: TGCGCCAGCAGCCTAGGACAGGGCGCCGGGGAGCTGTTTTTT. Translated, it gives CASSLGQGAGELFF. V gene TRBV5-1 combines with J gene TRBJ2-2; 8 bases are a match to TRBD1. Germline-derived CDR1 and CDR2 are SGHRS and YFSETQ. The CDR3 is 14 amino acids. The V segment lost 4 bases and the J segment 6 bases; nucleotides outside the gene matches: 5.

This clone was detected only once. In DNA form, the CDR3 reads TGTGCCAGCAGCTTGCGTCACAATGAGCAGTTCTTC. As protein: CASSLRHNEQFF. The V and J genes are TRBV13 and TRBJ2-1, with D unclear. From germline, CDR1 is PRHDT and CDR2 FYEKMQ (reference sequence). V dropped 3 bases and J dropped 5 bases, with 5 bases sitting between them. This CDR3 region has 12 residues.

A remark on this clone: One junction end does not reproduce the germline sequence, and a read error may be involved. The chain has TRBV28 and TRBJ2-5, with TRBD1 identical over 10 bases. Germline CDR1 and CDR2: MDHEN and SYDVKM. This CDR3 spans 16 amino acids. This CDR3 is CASRDWDRGSGELRDF. In DNA, the CDR3 is TGTGCCAGCAGGGACTGGGACAGGGGATCGGGGGAGCTTCGGGACTTC.

The chain employs TRBV6-1 and TRBJ2-5, with D maybe TRBD1 (5 bases). Trimming cost V 5 bases and J 4 bases, with 11 bases left between them. This CDR3 region has 13 residues. The germline V gene has CDR1 MNHNS and CDR2 SASEGT. Written as DNA, the CDR3 is TGTGCCAGCAGTTCAGGGTCGGGAGAGACCCAGTACTTC. Encoded protein: CASSSGSGETQYF.

V and J are TRBV29-1 and TRBJ2-5; 7 bases fit TRBD2. The DNA end is a closer match to TRBJ2-7, so the J assignment may be wrong. The germline V gene encodes CDR1 SQVTM and CDR2 ANQGSEA. The CDR3 consists of 13 residues. CDR3 loop: CSVQWHGRYEQYF. CDR3 DNA sequence: TGCAGCGTTCAGTGGCACGGGAGGTACGAGCAGTACTTC.

This clone has more than one count but fewer than ten. This chain uses TRBV5-4 with TRBJ1-3; possible D gene TRBD1, 6 bases. Germline CDR1 SGHNT, CDR2 YYREEE (reference sequence). The CDR3 spans 15 residues. V lost 3 bases, J lost 0 bases, and 10 bases lay in between. CDR3 coding DNA: TGTGCCAGCAGCTCTTCCAGGGGCTCTGGAAACACCATATATTTT. Translation gives CASSSSRGSGNTIYF.

The sample holds one count of this clone. The V and J genes are TRBV19 and TRBJ2-1, with 8 bases aligning to TRBD1. This CDR3 is 15 amino acids long. Germline V gene sequence: CDR1 LNHDA, CDR2 SQIVND (reference sequence). Trimming removed 7 bases from V and 1 base from J; junction bases left unmatched: 6. CDR3 nucleotides: TGTGCCAGTACCACGCAGGGGGCTTCCTACAATGAGCAGTTCTTC. It codes for CASTTQGASYNEQFF.